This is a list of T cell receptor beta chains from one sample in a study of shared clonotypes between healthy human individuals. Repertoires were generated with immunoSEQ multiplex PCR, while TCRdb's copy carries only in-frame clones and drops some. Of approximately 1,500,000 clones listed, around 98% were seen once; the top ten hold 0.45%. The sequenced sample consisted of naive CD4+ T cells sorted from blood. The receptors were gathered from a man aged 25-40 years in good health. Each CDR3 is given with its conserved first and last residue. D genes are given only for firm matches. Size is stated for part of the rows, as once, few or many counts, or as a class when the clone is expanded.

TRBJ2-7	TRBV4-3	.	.	TGCGCCAGCAGCCCAACGGCCACGGACTCCTACGAGCAGTACTTC	CASSPTATDSYEQYF
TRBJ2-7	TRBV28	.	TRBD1	TGTGCCAGCAGTTACGCAGGGGGAAGGACCAACCCCTACGAGCAGTACTTC	CASSYAGGRTNPYEQYF
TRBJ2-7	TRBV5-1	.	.	TGCGCCAGCAGCCTTGAGTTGGGCGAGCAGTACTTC	CASSLELGEQYF
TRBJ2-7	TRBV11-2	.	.	TGTGCCAGCAGGGAAGCCGGGGGAACCTACGAGCAGTACTTC	CASREAGGTYEQYF
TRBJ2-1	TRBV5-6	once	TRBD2	TGTGCCAGCAGCTTCGGGACTAGCGATGAGCAGTTCTTC	CASSFGTSDEQFF
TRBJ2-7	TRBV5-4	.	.	TGTGCCAGCAGCACGCGACAGGATTCGAGCTACGAGCAGTACTTC	CASSTRQDSSYEQYF
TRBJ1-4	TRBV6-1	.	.	TGTGCCAGCAGTGAGTTAGAGAATGAAAAACTGTTTTTT	CASSELENEKLFF
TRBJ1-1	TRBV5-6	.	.	TGTGCCAGCAGCTTCTTAACCGTGAACACTGAAGCTTTCTTT	CASSFLTVNTEAFF
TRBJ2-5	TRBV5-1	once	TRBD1	TGCGCCAGCAGCCCGCAACCGGGACAGGGGCGTGAGACCCAGTACTTC	CASSPQPGQGRETQYF
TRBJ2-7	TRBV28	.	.	TGTGCCAGCAGTTTGCAGGGCGCCTACTACTACGAGCAGTACTTC	CASSLQGAYYYEQYF
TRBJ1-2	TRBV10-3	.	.	TGTGCCATCAGTACCGGGGTCAGCACCATTGGCTACACCTTC	CAISTGVSTIGYTF
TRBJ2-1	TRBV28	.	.	TGTGCCAGCAGTTTCACTCCTCGGGCCCCATGGGATGAGCAGTTCTTC	CASSFTPRAPWDEQFF
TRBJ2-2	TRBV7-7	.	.	TGTGCCAGCAGTTTAGGACAGAACACCGGGGAGCTGTTTTTT	CASSLGQNTGELFF
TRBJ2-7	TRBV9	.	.	TGTGCCAGCAGCGCGGGCCCTAGGAGCTCCTACGAGCAGTACTTC	CASSAGPRSSYEQYF
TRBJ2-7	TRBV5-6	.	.	TGTGCCAGCAGCTTGGTCTCAGCCGTATCTCAGTACTTC	CASSLVSAVSQYF
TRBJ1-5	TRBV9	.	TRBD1	TGTGCCAGCAGCCGTGGGACAGGTCTTCAGCCCCAGCATTTT	CASSRGTGLQPQHF
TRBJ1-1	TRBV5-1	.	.	TGCGCCAGCAGTGACCCGAACACTGAAGCTTTCTTT	CASSDPNTEAFF
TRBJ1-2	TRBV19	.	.	TGTGCCAGTAAGGGATTGGGGGGCCACTATGGCTACACCTTC	CASKGLGGHYGYTF
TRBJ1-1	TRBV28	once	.	TGTGCCAGCATCCCAATCATGGAAGCTTTCTTT	CASIPIMEAFF
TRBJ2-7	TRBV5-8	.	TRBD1	TGTGCCAGCAGCGAAACCCCGGGACAGGGGGGCGAGCAGTACTTC	CASSETPGQGGEQYF
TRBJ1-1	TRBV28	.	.	TGTGCCAGCACCTTAAACAGAGAAGCTTTCTTT	CASTLNREAFF
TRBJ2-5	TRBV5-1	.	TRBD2	TGCGCCAGCCTTTGGGAGGGCACAAAGACCCAGTACTTC	CASLWEGTKTQYF
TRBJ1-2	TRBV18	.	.	TGTGCCAGCTCACCCCGCACAGTTCTCCAGTATGGCTACACCTTC	CASSPRTVLQYGYTF
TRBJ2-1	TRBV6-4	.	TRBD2	TGTGCCAGCAGTGTACGACTAGCGGACAATGAGCAGTTCTTC	CASSVRLADNEQFF
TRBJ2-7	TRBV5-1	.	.	TGCGCCAGCAGCTTAAAGGGGGTATCGAGCGAGCAGTACTTC	CASSLKGVSSEQYF
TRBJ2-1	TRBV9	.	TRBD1	TGTGCCAGCAGCGTATCGGGACAGGATACCTACAATGAGCAGTTCTTC	CASSVSGQDTYNEQFF
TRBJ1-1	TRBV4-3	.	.	TGCGCCAGCAGCCAAGATGGGACTTCAGCTTTCTTT	CASSQDGTSAFF
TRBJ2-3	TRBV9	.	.	TGTGCCAGCAGCGTAGCGAGTCGCACAGATACGCAGTATTTT	CASSVASRTDTQYF
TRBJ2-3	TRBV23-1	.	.	TGCGCCAGCGGGGAAGTGTGGGCCACAGATACGCAGTATTTT	CASGEVWATDTQYF
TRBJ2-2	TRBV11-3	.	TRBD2	TGTGCCAGCAGCTTAAGTTGGGTGGTAGCGGGGCAGAACACCGGGGAGCTGTTTTTT	CASSLSWVVAGQNTGELFF
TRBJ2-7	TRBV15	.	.	TGTGCCACCAGCGGCCACTCCTACGAGCAGTACTTC	CATSGHSYEQYF
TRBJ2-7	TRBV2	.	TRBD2	TGTGCCAGCAGGGTAACTAGCGACTCCTACGAGCAGTACTTC	CASRVTSDSYEQYF
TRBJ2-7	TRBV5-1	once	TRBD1	TGCGCCAGCAGTAGGTTGGGACAGAACTCCTACGAGCAGTACTTC	CASSRLGQNSYEQYF
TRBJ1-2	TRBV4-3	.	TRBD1	TGCGCCAGCAGCCATACCGGGACAGGGGTTGGCTACACCTTC	CASSHTGTGVGYTF
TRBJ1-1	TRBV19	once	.	TGTGCCAGTTCAAGGTGGTTGGCAGAGGCTTTCTTT	CASSRWLAEAFF
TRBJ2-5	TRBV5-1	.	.	TGCGCCAGCAGCCCTGGTTTGGTGGGAGCAGAGACCCAGTACTTC	CASSPGLVGAETQYF
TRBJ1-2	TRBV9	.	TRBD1	TGTGCCAGCAGCTTCGGACAGGGATATAACAATTATGGCTACACCTTC	CASSFGQGYNNYGYTF
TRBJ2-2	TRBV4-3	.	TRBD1	TGCGCCAGCAGCCAAGTGTTACAAGGACAGGGCAGGACCGGGGAGCTGTTTTTT	CASSQVLQGQGRTGELFF
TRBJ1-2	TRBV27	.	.	TGTGCCAGCAGTTACGCAATCGGGGGACCTCTTGGCTACACCTTC	CASSYAIGGPLGYTF
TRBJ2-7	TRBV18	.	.	TGTGCCAGCTCACCGGACGGAAAATCCTACGAGCAGTACTTC	CASSPDGKSYEQYF
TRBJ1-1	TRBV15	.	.	TGTGCCACCAGGAAGGCACAGAGCGACACTGAAGCTTTCTTT	CATRKAQSDTEAFF
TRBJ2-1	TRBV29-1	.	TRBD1	TGCAGCGTTGAAGGTATCCGACAGGGGGCGTACAATGAGCAGTTCTTC	CSVEGIRQGAYNEQFF
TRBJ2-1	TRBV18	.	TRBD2	TGTGCCAGCTCACCAATAGCTAGCGGGAGGGCCTGGCAGTTCTTC	CASSPIASGRAWQFF
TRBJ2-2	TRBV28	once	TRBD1	TGTGCCAGCAGCCTCACCCAGGGGGCTGGCACCGGGGAGCTGTTTTTT	CASSLTQGAGTGELFF
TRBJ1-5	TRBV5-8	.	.	TGTGCCAGCAGCCCACGGACATCCAATCAGCCCCAGCATTTT	CASSPRTSNQPQHF
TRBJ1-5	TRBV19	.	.	TGTGCCAGTAGTTTGGACAAGTTCGGGGGCACCAATCAGCCCCAGCATTTT	CASSLDKFGGTNQPQHF
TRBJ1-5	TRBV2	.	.	TGTGCCAGCAGTGAAACTGGTCAGCAGGCCCAGCATTTT	CASSETGQQAQHF